This TCR beta chain originates from a study of blood T cell repertoires in COVID-19 (dated by TCRdb to the early 2020s). In the study overall: The collaborator samples originated in the United States, Italy and Spain and spanned the acute and convalescent phases of COVID-19. Deeply sampled blood TCRbeta repertoires from subjects exposed to, actively infected with, or recovered from COVID-19 were included in the dataset. The samples were drawn from two sources: the first 160 participants of the ongoing ImmuneRACE study, and some 1,300 subjects contributed by 6 global collaborators. Where HLA class I and class II types were available, the types were taken from metadata supplied by the sample provider, not from assay-based typing. The prospective study material was composed of cDNA or gDNA derived from T cells, B-cell-depleted T cells, or PBMCs. A de-identified subject ID, COVID-19 status, age in years and sex were almost always included in the sample metadata. The repertoires were released in a freely available public database intended as a resource for research on the immune response to SARS-CoV-2.

Collaborating institutions collected whole blood in K2EDTA tubes following their own protocols. For TCRbeta analysis, collaborators shipped samples in one of three forms: frozen whole blood, isolated PBMCs, or DNA extracted from either of those sample types. Note on this clone: Its antigen is still unknown. Per-nucleotide qualities are absent, and no much larger clonotype sits a single base away.

TCRbeta CDR3 regions were amplified from genomic DNA by means of the immunoSEQ Assay, a bias-controlled multiplex PCR. Processing in the source paper ran as follows. Within the assay, amplification of reference gene primers was used to estimate how many nucleated cells each sample contained. To quantify the absolute abundance of each unique TCRbeta CDR3 rearrangement, sequence reads were collapsed and filtered. Productive Simpson clonality was computed per sample as the square root of Simpson's diversity index over productive rearrangements. TCRdb stores this immuneACCESS table with in-frame sequences only. Part of the clones is absent; in the studies checked, under half of the shortfall reflects unresolved V genes, and no reason is known for the rest. The DNA gave D and trimming, while V, J and clone size come from that table. For this sample the table gives roughly 27,000 clones, of which 75% to 95% were detected only once. The ten top clones hold around 17% of the sample.

General conclusions and limits of the study: The quantity of clinical and demographic metadata differed by source and by participant and was supplied without curation.

The specimen was peripheral blood. The source is a human donor with active COVID-19. The donor label of this sample is uncertain.

CDR3 loop: CASSYSGQSYEQYF. The nucleotide sequence reads TGTGCCAGCAGTTACTCGGGACAGTCCTACGAGCAGTACTTC. The chain is assembled from TRBV6-5 and TRBJ2-7, with 7 bases matching TRBD1. The germline V gene yields MNHEY for CDR1 and SVGAGI for CDR2. From the cysteine up to the phenylalanine, the CDR3 has a length of 14 residues. CDR3 DNA only is kept here, 42 bases in frame from base 1. Trimming accounts for 0 bases at V and 1 base at J, while the number of junction bases matched to no gene is 0.